This T cell receptor beta chain was sequenced in a study of blood T cells in healthy people across ages. Turning to the study itself: In model experiments, template switching was able to capture about one barcoded beta molecule for every two T cells that were present.

Overall study results and limits: Unsorted PBMC input precluded a conclusive naive versus antigen-experienced comparison. In the absence of known donor CMV status, changes in expanded clonotypes were possibly confounded.

Alongside a J-beta primer mix, a sample-barcoded 5' primer served in a second PCR lasting about 6 to 11 cycles. TCRdb re-analysed the 5' RACE reads in MiXCR, keeping a single row per CDR3 protein. The sample includes approximately 670,000 distinct CDR3 sequences, approximately 40% of them seen just once. Deletions cut 6 bases from V and 3 bases from J, with 15 bases between. The CDR3 has 14 amino acids. Germline V gene sequence: CDR1 DFQATT, CDR2 SNEGSKA (reference sequence). Of note for this clonotype: The antigen remains unidentified.

This chain links TRBV20-1 with TRBJ2-1; D is perhaps TRBD2 (7 bases). Sequenced input: blood. This sequence was found in an elderly man in good health. The CDR3 loop is CSASRGPRYNEQFF. The CDR3 DNA reads as TGCAGTGCCTCGCGGGGGCCTCGCTACAATGAGCAGTTCTTC.